This is a list of T cell receptor beta chains from one sample in a study of blood T cells in healthy people across ages. TCRdb independently ran MiXCR on the 5' RACE reads; one entry per CDR3 protein. Altogether about 1,600,000 distinct CDR3 sequences are present, 42% being singletons, with the ten largest covering 6.5% to 10%. Material: blood. These receptors all stem from a woman between 18 and 29 years old in good health. The CDR3 runs from the conserved cysteine through the conserved F or W.

cdr3_length,v_call,cdr3_aa
14,TRBV3-1,CASSQYGRTYEQYF
17,TRBV20-1,CSARGGSRGLPPDTQYF
13,TRBV11-2,CASSRDAAGEQYF
15,TRBV20-1,CSARRGGRGRETQYF
13,TRBV20-1,CSARETDSYEQYF
15,TRBV12-3/TRBV12-4,CASSLGARNTGELFF
14,TRBV4-1,CASSQEWTTDTQYF
16,TRBV4-1,CASSQTASGNGYEQYF
14,TRBV20-1,CSARGSGVGYGYTF
16,TRBV28,CATTDPGAGTYNEQFF
16,TRBV5-1,CASSSGGGSAKNIQYF
16,TRBV6-6,CASRRRTDSPNNEQYF
15,TRBV29-1,CSAGPGLAPYNEQFF